This TCR beta chain was identified during a study of regulatory T cells in long-lasting Graves disease. The wider study: Graves' patients with a new diagnosis had received antithyroid drugs under 3 months. Findings and caveats of the study: Favored gene segments in persistent disease were TRBV28, TRBJ1-2 and TRBJ2-5.

Arm-PCR with iRepertoire HTBI primers amplified the CDR3 regions for these TCR beta libraries. Original methodology: Looking across samples, the authors found some 67 TRBV and 14 to 15 TRBJ segments. TCRdb processed the multiplex PCR reads anew with MiXCR; each CDR3 protein has one entry. TCRdb assigned the V and J calls; the authors' analysis was not used. The sample lists roughly 320,000 distinct CDR3 sequences; over 15% were seen once. Stated time point: newly diagnosed GD, antithyroid drugs for less than 3 months. PBMC-derived RNA was used for the TCR library. This clonotype was counted many times. The antigen remains unidentified. The CDR3 consists of 16 residues. With 2 bases removed from V and 0 bases from J, the gap between germline ends came to 11 bases. Germline V lookup: CDR1 SGHAT, CDR2 FQNNGV. These same data were also listed under a study on T cells in Graves' hyperthyroidism and ophthalmopathy. This second study says: Blood also carried most thyroid clonotypes expanded above 0.001.

The receptor was isolated from a man aged 35 to 55 with Graves disease. This chain uses TRBV11-2 with TRBJ2-1; maybe TRBD1 (5 bases). The sample consisted of peripheral blood mononuclear cells (PBMCs), taken at new diagnosis, from a patient treated with antithyroid drugs. CDR3 sequence reads: CASSLMTVVSYNEQFF. The CDR3 DNA sequence: TGTGCCAGCAGCTTAATGACAGTCGTCTCCTACAATGAGCAGTTCTTC.